The text below deals with one T cell receptor beta chain. This record comes from a study of blood T cell repertoires in COVID-19. Overall study context: Specimens from acute and convalescent COVID-19 originated in the United States, Italy and Spain. In each case, the material was cDNA or gDNA derived from T cells, B-cell-depleted T cells, or PBMCs.

The CDR3 runs to 15 residues. CDR1 SGHVS and CDR2 FNYEAQ come from the germline V gene. Between the trimmed V and J ends, which lost 8 bases and 2 bases, there was a span of 16 bases. Seattle patients were enrolled during active infection and followed longitudinally. Authors' methods: Reference gene primer amplification yielded estimated nucleated cell counts. Some clones are missing from TCRdb's copy, which holds only in-frame ones; the method was immunoSEQ multiplex PCR. V, J and clone size were drawn from that table, and D and trimming were deduced from the DNA. Here the sample spans some 130,000 clones, 86% being singletons.

The TCR sequence derives from a woman aged 65 to 85 with COVID-19, enrolled during active disease. The chain uses TRBV7-6 and TRBJ1-3, with D perhaps TRBD1 (5 bases). The sample taken for sequencing was peripheral blood. The CDR3 reads CASGPWGGAGNTIYF. In nucleotides, the CDR3 is TGTGCCAGCGGCCCGTGGGGGGGGGCTGGAAACACCATATATTTT.